The 7 T cell receptor beta chains below were found in one sample sequenced in a study of shared clonotypes between healthy human individuals. The table came from immunoSEQ multiplex PCR; TCRdb's copy has only in-frame clones and leaves some out. This sample has fewer than 600,000 clones, with 70% to 80% found just once. Specimen: PBMCs. These receptors were taken from a woman between 40 and 55 years old in good health. Some clones in this sample may be carry-over from other donors' samples.

This clone has more than one count but fewer than ten. The chain has TRBV30 and TRBJ1-5, with 7 nucleotides matching TRBD1. Germline CDR1 GTSNPN, CDR2 SVGIG (reference sequence). This CDR3 spans 15 amino acids. V shed 5 bases, J shed 5 bases, and the junction held 12 bases outside the gene matches. In nucleotides, the CDR3 is TGTGCCTGGTCCCTGGGAGGGGGCCCTTATCAGCCCCAGCATTTT. Protein product: CAWSLGGGPYQPQHF.

In the case of this clone: The junction departs from the called germline gene at one end, perhaps through a read error. V and J are TRBV28 and TRBJ2-7; D not certain. CDR1 MDHEN and CDR2 SYDVKM come from the germline V gene. The CDR3 spans 11 residues. Here the CDR3 DNA reads TGTGCCAGCAGCATGACCCGCGAGAAGGACTTC. Encoded protein: CASSMTREKDF.

This chain connects TRBV7-8 to TRBJ2-1, with 12 bases that match TRBD2. V lost 4 bases and J lost 4; bases outside the gene matches: 2. Germline CDR1 SGHVS, CDR2 FQNEAQ. CDR3 length: 15 amino acids. Here the CDR3 reads CASSSSGRGYNEQFF. CDR3 in DNA: TGTGCCAGCAGCTCTAGCGGGAGGGGGTACAATGAGCAGTTCTTC.

The chain has TRBV5-1 and TRBJ2-1, with D tentatively TRBD2 (6 bases). The germline V gene encodes CDR1 SGHRS and CDR2 YFSETQ. Deletions cut 4 bases from V and 10 bases from J, with 24 bases between. The CDR3 extends over 16 amino acids. CDR3 in DNA: TGCGCCAGCAGCACCGGGACTCCCAGCCCCCACCAGGAGCAGTTCTTC. It yields the protein CASSTGTPSPHQEQFF.

With regard to this clone: Within the sample, other DNA sequences also encode this same CDR3. V is TRBV4-1 and J is TRBJ1-2, with unresolved D. This CDR3 is 13 amino acids long. From germline, CDR1 is MGHRA and CDR2 YSYEKL. Trimming shortened V by 1 base and J by 8 bases, and 11 bases separated the two germline ends. CDR3 sequence reads: CASSQGLAYGYTF. Here the CDR3 DNA reads TGCGCCAGCAGCCAAGGGCTTGCATACGGCTACACCTTC.

Concerning this clone: In the same sample, other DNA sequences code for this CDR3. The chain uses TRBV5-1 and TRBJ2-2, with no clear D. The ends were cut back, 0 bases at V and 4 bases at J, with 4 bases in the middle. Looked up from germline, CDR1 is SGHRS and CDR2 is YFSETQ. The CDR3 extends over 13 amino acids. CDR3 in amino acids: CASSLAGTGELFF. In nucleotides, the CDR3 is TGCGCCAGCAGCTTGGCGGGCACCGGGGAGCTGTTTTTT.

CDR3 region: CASSFAGQGYVGYTF. The DNA of the CDR3 is TGTGCCAGCAGTTTTGCGGGACAGGGGTATGTTGGCTACACCTTC. The chain recombines TRBV28 with TRBJ1-2; 10 positions agree with TRBD1. Germline V gene lookup returns CDR1 MDHEN and CDR2 SYDVKM. The CDR3 runs to 15 residues. J was trimmed by 7 bases and V by 3 bases; bases with no gene match: 8.